This T cell receptor (beta chain) appears in the sequencing data of a study of cytomegalovirus exposure and HLA in healthy donors. Study-level findings and limits: Presence/absence analyses treated sequencing depth as roughly uniform across donors. Some V segments, TRBV6-2 and TRBV6-3 among them, were indistinguishable and were therefore excluded.

As regards this clone: Its antigen is unidentified.

The PCR contained 60 Vbeta and 13 Jbeta primers. Measured with immunoSEQ multiplex PCR; TCRdb has only the in-frame clones, and not every one. The sample holds about 120,000 clones, about four fifths seen once. CDR3 length: 15 amino acids. J lost 4 bases, V lost 5 bases, and 9 bases had no gene match. Germline loops: CDR1 SGHTA, CDR2 FQGNSA. This sequence originates from a woman aged 40-49 years in good health and CMV-seropositive. Specimen: PBMCs. The gene calls are TRBV7-2 and TRBJ2-7, with 9 bases identical to TRBD1. The CDR3 reads CASSRRTGGSYEQYF. The CDR3 DNA reads as TGTGCCAGCAGCCGGCGAACAGGGGGCTCGTACGAGCAGTACTTC.